This paragraph covers one T cell receptor (beta chain) sequence. The antigen is unknown. CDR3 size: 16 residues. Germline CDR1 reads LNHDA; CDR2 reads SQIVND (reference sequence). Trimming removed 7 bases at V and 0 bases at J, with 13 bases between. The entry originates in a study of T cell repertoires in cytomegalovirus infection. Looking at the study overall: It was recently identified HLA-C-restricted and well-studied HLA-B-restricted CMV epitopes that the study used. CMV infection plus the matching HLA type was flagged by public TCR beta signatures.

TCRdb re-called the reads with MiXCR, one entry per CDR3 protein. The sample lists around 430,000 distinct CDR3 sequences, under 45% seen once, with approximately 40% in the top ten. Study-wide results and caveats: Within the response measured ex vivo, HLA-C-restricted CMV-specific TCR beta clonotypes were dominant.

The sequencing here drew on cultured PBMCs, taken from culture after CMV antigen stimulation. The chain joins TRBV19 to TRBJ2-6; D may correspond to TRBD1 or TRBD2 (5 bases each). This receptor was identified in a human donor in good health (CMV status not recorded). Some clones in this sample may be carry-over from other donors' samples. The CDR3 loop reads CASIPGTNSGANVLTF. DNA for the CDR3: TGTGCCAGTATCCCGGGGACCAACTCTGGGGCCAACGTCCTGACTTTC.